This T cell receptor beta chain was identified during a study of monozygotic twins with inflammatory bowel disease. Study conclusions and caveats: Relative clonotype sharing with others was diminished in IBD patients versus healthy twins, particularly with disease activity. Findings did not support one strong IBD-associated signal or clonotype.

A word on this clonotype: The antigen remains undetermined.

The CDR3 runs 17 residues. CDR1 is MNHEY, CDR2 SMNVEV, per germline (reference sequence). TCR libraries were prepared from 3,000 to 3,500 ng total RNA each. UMIs that included a 6-nucleotide sample barcode were added by template switching, which took place during cDNA synthesis. Reanalyzing the 5' RACE reads, TCRdb keeps one entry per CDR3 protein, without DNA. This sample contains 110,000 to 150,000 distinct CDR3 sequences. This receptor was identified in a human donor with ulcerative colitis or Crohn's disease, or a healthy co-twin of an affected twin (not recorded which). The V call is TRBV27, the J call TRBJ1-5; absent DNA, TCRdb's TRBD1 call cannot be checked. Sequencing was carried out using blood. This CDR3 reads CASSLTGTGISGQPQHF.